This passage covers 12 T cell receptor beta chains from one sample sequenced in a study of cytomegalovirus exposure and HLA in healthy donors (TCRdb year 2017). The library was generated by the immunoSEQ multiplex PCR assay. The multiplex PCR relied on a mix of 60 forward primers for TCR Vbeta segments and 13 reverse primers for TCR Jbeta segments. The clones in this table, taken by TCRdb from immuneACCESS, are in-frame only. Not every clone is retained; where verified, under half of the shortfall comes from an unresolved V gene, and the cause of the rest is unknown. The sample table lists some 150,000 clones, about four fifths of them with a count of one. The ten largest clones add up to approximately 2.1% of the sample. Sequencing used PBMCs. These receptor sequences come from a man aged 25 to 40 in good health and CMV-seronegative.

The rearrangement links TRBV7-2 to TRBJ2-7; 11 nucleotides match TRBD1. The CDR3 is made up of 16 amino acids. V gave up 4 bases and J gave up 6 bases; unmatched junction bases: 11. Germline-derived CDR1 and CDR2 are SGHTA and FQGNSA. Here the CDR3 DNA reads TGTGCCAGCAGCTGGGGGGGACAGGGGGGAAGTGGCGAGCAGTACTTC. Amino acid sequence: CASSWGGQGGSGEQYF.

The J gene is TRBJ1-1, the V gene TRBV7-9, with a weak D call TRBD1 (5 bases). The germline V gene encodes CDR1 SEHNR and CDR2 FQNEAQ (reference sequence). V shed 5 bases and J shed 2 bases, with 9 bases lying between them. The CDR3 has 13 residues. CDR3 bases: TGTGCCAGCAGCCGTGACAGCAACACTGAAGCTTTCTTT. This sequence encodes CASSRDSNTEAFF.

The chain recombines TRBV28 with TRBJ1-4; TRBD1 might be the D (5 bases). This CDR3 region has 13 residues. The germline gives CDR1 MDHEN, CDR2 SYDVKM. V lost 5 bases to trimming and J lost 8 bases, with 12 bases between them. CDR3 residues: CASSRGYREKLFF. CDR3 coding DNA: TGTGCCAGCAGTCGGGGGTACCGCGAAAAACTGTTTTTT. The full variable domain, with the rest looked up from reference TRBV28 and TRBJ1-4, is DVKVTQSSRYLVKRTGEKVFLECVQDMDHENMFWYRQDPGLGLRLIYFSYDVKMKEKGDIPEGYSVSREKKERFSLILESASTNQTSMYLCASSRGYREKLFFGSGTQLSVL.

The V and J genes are TRBV27 and TRBJ2-1, with 8 positions matching TRBD2. This CDR3 spans 15 amino acids. The germline V gene has CDR1 MNHEY and CDR2 SMNVEV (reference sequence). Trimming removed 5 bases from V and 2 bases from J; junction bases left unmatched: 5. This CDR3 reads CASSPRSGAYNEQFF. DNA for the CDR3: TGTGCCAGCAGTCCACGTAGCGGGGCCTACAATGAGCAGTTCTTC.

The chain recombines TRBV5-1 with TRBJ1-5; 7 positions match TRBD1. The germline gives CDR1 SGHRS, CDR2 YFSETQ. With V trimmed by 0 bases and J by 4 bases, 4 bases remained unmatched. This CDR3 is built from 15 residues. The CDR3 spells CASSLEAGGNQPQHF. CDR3 nucleotide sequence: TGCGCCAGCAGCTTGGAGGCAGGGGGGAATCAGCCCCAGCATTTT. Complete variable domain (other parts from reference TRBV5-1 and TRBJ1-5): KAGVTQTPRYLIKTRGQQVTLSCSPISGHRSVSWYQQTPGQGLQFLFEYFSETQRNKGNFPGRFSGRQFSNSRSEMNVSTLELGDSALYLCASSLEAGGNQPQHFGDGTRLSIL.

The rearrangement uses TRBV2 and TRBJ2-7; TRBD2 agrees at 7 bases. CDR1 is SNHLY, CDR2 FYNNEI, per germline. The junction had 2 bases not matched to a gene; V was cut back by 6 bases and J by 6 bases. The CDR3 loop spans 11 amino acids. Here the CDR3 reads CASRGGVEQYF. In DNA, the CDR3 is TGTGCCAGCAGGGGGGGGGTCGAGCAGTACTTC.

In its sample, this clone was seen once. V is TRBV9 and J is TRBJ1-2, with TRBD1 matching over 11 bases. Germline V gives CDR1 SGDLS, CDR2 YYNGEE. With V trimmed by 0 bases and J by 7 bases, 5 bases remained unmatched. The CDR3 is 15 amino acids. The CDR3 here is CASSVGLGTGGGYTF. CDR3 DNA sequence: TGTGCCAGCAGCGTAGGGTTGGGGACAGGGGGTGGCTACACCTTC.

The gene calls are TRBV28 and TRBJ2-5, with D tentatively TRBD2 (6 bases). CDR3 length: 13 amino acids. Deletions cut 7 bases from V and 7 bases from J, with 16 bases between. CDR1 and CDR2 from the germline V gene are MDHEN and SYDVKM. The CDR3 nucleotides read TGTGCCAGCAAGAGGGGAGGCCGGGGGACCCAGTACTTC. It translates to CASKRGGRGTQYF.

V gene TRBV7-9 combines with J gene TRBJ2-5; a weak D match, TRBD1 (6 bases). Germline CDR1 and CDR2: SEHNR and FQNEAQ (reference sequence). The CDR3 contains 16 residues. V dropped 2 bases and J dropped 3 bases, with 16 bases sitting between them. The CDR3 loop reads CASSLTSGTLKETQYF. CDR3 nucleotide sequence: TGTGCCAGCAGCTTAACATCCGGGACACTGAAAGAGACCCAGTACTTC.

The chain employs TRBV2 and TRBJ1-5; 11 positions match TRBD1. CDR1 SNHLY and CDR2 FYNNEI come from the germline V gene. This CDR3 region has 15 residues. The J segment lost 1 base and the V segment lost 6 bases, leaving 2 bases of the junction unmatched. For the CDR3, the DNA is TGTGCCAGCAGGGGGGACAGGGGGAGCAATCAGCCCCAGCATTTT. It yields the protein CASRGDRGSNQPQHF.

The V gene is TRBV6-5, the J gene TRBJ2-1; TRBD2 matches 7 bases. Germline V lookup: CDR1 MNHEY, CDR2 SVGAGI. This CDR3 region has 15 residues. Germline trimming cut 2 bases from V and 10 bases from J; bases unmatched to any gene: 11. The CDR3 region is CASSYKTGGPGEQFF. The DNA of the CDR3 is TGTGCCAGCAGTTACAAAACGGGGGGTCCCGGGGAGCAGTTCTTC.

The chain has TRBV5-1 and TRBJ2-3; 8 bases map to TRBD1. Germline values: CDR1 SGHRS, CDR2 YFSETQ. V lost 3 bases to trimming and J lost 5 bases; unmatched junction nucleotides: 8. CDR3 length: 15 amino acids. The DNA of the CDR3 is TGCGCCAGCAGCTGGTCCGGGACAGGAGGAGATACGCAGTATTTT. This codes for CASSWSGTGGDTQYF.